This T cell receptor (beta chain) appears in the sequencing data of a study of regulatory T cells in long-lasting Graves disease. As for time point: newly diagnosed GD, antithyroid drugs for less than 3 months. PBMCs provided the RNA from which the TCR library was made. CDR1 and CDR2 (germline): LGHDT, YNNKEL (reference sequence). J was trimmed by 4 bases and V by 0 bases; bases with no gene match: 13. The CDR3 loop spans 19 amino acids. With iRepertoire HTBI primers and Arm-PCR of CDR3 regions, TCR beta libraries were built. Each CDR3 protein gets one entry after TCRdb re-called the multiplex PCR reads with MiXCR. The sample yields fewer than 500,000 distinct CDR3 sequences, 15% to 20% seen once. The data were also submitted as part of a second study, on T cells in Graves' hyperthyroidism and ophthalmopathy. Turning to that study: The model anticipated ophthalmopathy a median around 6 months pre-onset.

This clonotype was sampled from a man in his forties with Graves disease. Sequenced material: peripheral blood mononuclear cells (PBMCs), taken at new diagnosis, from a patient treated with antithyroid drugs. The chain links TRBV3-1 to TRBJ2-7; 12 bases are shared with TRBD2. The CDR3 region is CASSQERATSGRKGYEQYF. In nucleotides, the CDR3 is TGTGCCAGCAGCCAAGAGAGAGCGACTAGCGGGAGAAAGGGTTACGAGCAGTACTTC.